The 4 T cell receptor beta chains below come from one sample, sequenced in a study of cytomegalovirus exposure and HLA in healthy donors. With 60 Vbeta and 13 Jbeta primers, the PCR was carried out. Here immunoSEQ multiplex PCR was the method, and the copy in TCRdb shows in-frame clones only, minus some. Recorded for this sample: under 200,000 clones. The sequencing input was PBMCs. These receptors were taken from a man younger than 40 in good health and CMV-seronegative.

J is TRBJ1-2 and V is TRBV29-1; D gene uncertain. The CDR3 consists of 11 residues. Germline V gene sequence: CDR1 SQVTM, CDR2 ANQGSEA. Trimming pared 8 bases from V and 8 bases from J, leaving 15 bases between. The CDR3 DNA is TGCAGCTCCCTAGTAGGAGAAGGCTACACCTTC. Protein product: CSSLVGEGYTF. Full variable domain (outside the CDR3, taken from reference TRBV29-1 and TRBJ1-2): SAVISQKPSRDICQRGTSLTIQCQVDSQVTMMFWYRQQPGQSLTLIATANQGSEATYESGFVIDKFPISRPNLTFSTLTVSNMSPEDSSIYLCSSLVGEGYTFGSGTRLTVV.

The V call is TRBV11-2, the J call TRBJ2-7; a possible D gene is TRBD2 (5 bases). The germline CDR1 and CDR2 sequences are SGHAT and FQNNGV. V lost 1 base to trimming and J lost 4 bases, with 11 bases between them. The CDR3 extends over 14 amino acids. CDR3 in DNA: TGTGCCAGCAGCTTAGTAAGTGAGGGTTACGAGCAGTACTTC. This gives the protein CASSLVSEGYEQYF.

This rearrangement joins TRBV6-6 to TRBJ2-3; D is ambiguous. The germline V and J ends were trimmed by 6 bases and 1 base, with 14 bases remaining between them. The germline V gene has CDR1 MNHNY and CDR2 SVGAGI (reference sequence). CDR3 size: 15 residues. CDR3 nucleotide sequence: TGTGCCAGCAGCGAGCAGGTCCAGGGCACAGATACGCAGTATTTT. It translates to CASSEQVQGTDTQYF.

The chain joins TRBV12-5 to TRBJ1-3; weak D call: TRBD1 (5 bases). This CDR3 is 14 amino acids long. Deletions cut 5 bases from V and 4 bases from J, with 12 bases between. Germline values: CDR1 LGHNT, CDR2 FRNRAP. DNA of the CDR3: TGTGCTAGTGGTCCCCCGGCAGGGGGAAACACCATATATTTT. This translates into CASGPPAGGNTIYF.